These 4 T cell receptor beta chains originate from one sample sequenced in a study of quantifying T cell responses using KT2 cells. Study background: Reverse transcription used primers in the TCR alpha and beta constant regions.

An oligo carrying a UMI was ligated to the cDNA 3' end. An equimolar mix of RC1.1 and RC1.2 primed the beta chain across TRBC1 and TRBC2. TCRdb re-called the UMI-ligation and nested PCR reads with MiXCR, one entry per CDR3 protein. The repertoire consists of some 48,000 distinct CDR3 sequences, with roughly 10% occurring once and the leading ten covering roughly 10%. The material sequenced was PBMCs spiked with cells of the T cell clone KT2. The receptors here all came from a human donor.

This clonotype was recorded a few times. The chain employs TRBV6-5 and TRBJ2-1, with 10 positions matching TRBD2. The CDR3 loop spans 18 amino acids. Germline loops: CDR1 MNHEY, CDR2 SVGAGI. V lost 5 bases and J lost 7; bases outside the gene matches: 17. The CDR3 spells CASSNWGSGGSSGNEQFF. The CDR3 nucleotides are TGTGCCAGCAGTAATTGGGGTAGCGGGGGGTCTTCGGGGAATGAGCAGTTCTTC.

This clonotype has at least ten counts. The rearrangement uses TRBV11-3 and TRBJ2-2; 11 bases line up with TRBD2. V lost 6 bases to trimming and J lost 6 bases; unmatched junction nucleotides: 6. The CDR3 runs to 15 residues. CDR1 is SGHNT and CDR2 is YENEEA in the germline V gene. The CDR3 is CASSSLAGVAGELFF. DNA for the CDR3: TGTGCCAGCAGTTCACTAGCGGGAGTGGCCGGGGAGCTGTTTTTT. The full variable domain, with the rest looked up from reference TRBV11-3 and TRBJ2-2, is EAGVVQSPRYKIIEKKQPVAFWCNPISGHNTLYWYLQNLGQGPELLIRYENEEAVDDSQLPKDRFSAERLKGVDSTLKIQPAELGDSAVYLCASSSLAGVAGELFFGEGSRLTVL.

The sample holds one count of this clonotype. The rearrangement joins TRBV19 to TRBJ1-2, with D perhaps TRBD1 (5 bases). Germline CDR1 is LNHDA and CDR2 is SQIVND (reference sequence). The CDR3 length is 15 residues. Trimming left V 5 bases short and J 4 bases short, with 17 bases between. The CDR3: CASSSLGRDSYGYTF. In nucleotides, the CDR3 is TGTGCCAGTAGTTCCCTTGGCCGCGACAGCTATGGCTACACCTTC. The entire variable domain, with the rest obtained from reference TRBV19 and TRBJ1-2, is as follows: DGGITQSPKYLFRKEGQNVTLSCEQNLNHDAMYWYRQDPGQGLRLIYYSQIVNDFQKGDIAEGYSVSREKKESFPLTVTSAQKNPTAFYLCASSSLGRDSYGYTFGSGTRLTVV.

The chain couples TRBV19 to TRBJ1-2; perhaps TRBD1 as D (5 bases). The V and J ends lost 7 bases and 0 bases respectively, with 9 bases between them. The CDR3 has 13 amino acids. The V gene's germline CDR1 is LNHDA and CDR2 SQIVND (reference sequence). CDR3 protein: CASNGRANYGYTF. The CDR3 DNA sequence: TGTGCCAGTAACGGCAGGGCTAACTATGGCTACACCTTC. The full variable domain, its missing parts supplied by reference TRBV19 and TRBJ1-2, is DGGITQSPKYLFRKEGQNVTLSCEQNLNHDAMYWYRQDPGQGLRLIYYSQIVNDFQKGDIAEGYSVSREKKESFPLTVTSAQKNPTAFYLCASNGRANYGYTFGSGTRLTVV.